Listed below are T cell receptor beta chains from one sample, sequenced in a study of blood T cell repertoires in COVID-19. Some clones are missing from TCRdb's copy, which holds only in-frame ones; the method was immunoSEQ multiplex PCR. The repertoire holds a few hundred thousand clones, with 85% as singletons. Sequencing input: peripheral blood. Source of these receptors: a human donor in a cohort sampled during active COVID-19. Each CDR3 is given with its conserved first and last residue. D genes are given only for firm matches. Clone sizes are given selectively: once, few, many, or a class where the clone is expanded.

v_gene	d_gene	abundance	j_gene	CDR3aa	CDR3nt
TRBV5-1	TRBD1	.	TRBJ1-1	CASSGQGEAFF	TGCGCCAGCAGCGGACAGGGAGAAGCTTTCTTT
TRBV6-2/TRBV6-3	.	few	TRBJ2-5	CASSYSPGTQYF	TGTGCCAGCAGTTACTCACCGGGGACCCAGTACTTC
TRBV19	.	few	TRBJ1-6	CASSNPGVGSPLHF	TGTGCCAGTAGTAATCCAGGGGTTGGATCACCCCTCCACTTT
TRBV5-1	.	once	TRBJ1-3	CASSPDSHSGNTIYF	TGCGCCAGCAGCCCGGACAGCCACTCTGGAAACACCATATATTTT
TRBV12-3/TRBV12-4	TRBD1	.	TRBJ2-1	CASRWTGTNEQFF	TGTGCCAGCAGGTGGACAGGGACAAATGAGCAGTTCTTC
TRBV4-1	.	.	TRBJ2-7	CASSQESRTPNLYEQYF	TGCGCCAGCAGCCAAGAAAGCAGGACACCTAACCTTTACGAGCAGTACTTC
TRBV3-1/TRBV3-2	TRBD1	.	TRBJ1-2	CASSQVTGQGFGYTF	TGTGCCAGCAGCCAAGTCACGGGACAGGGTTTTGGCTACACCTTC
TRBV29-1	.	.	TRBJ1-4	CSALREGFNEKLFF	TGCAGCGCCCTCAGGGAGGGTTTTAATGAAAAACTGTTTTTT
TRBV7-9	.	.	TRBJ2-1	CASSLARAGNNEQFF	TGTGCCAGCAGCTTAGCGCGTGCGGGGAACAATGAGCAGTTCTTC
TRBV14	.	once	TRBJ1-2	CASSQDHAYYGYTF	TGTGCCAGCAGCCAAGATCATGCGTACTATGGCTACACCTTC
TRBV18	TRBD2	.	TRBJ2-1	CASSPQGFMRGADEQFF	TGTGCCAGCTCACCGCAGGGGTTTATGCGGGGGGCGGATGAGCAGTTCTTC
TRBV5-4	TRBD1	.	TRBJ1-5	CASSPDRGIDQPQHF	TGTGCCAGCAGCCCGGACAGGGGGATTGATCAGCCCCAGCATTTT
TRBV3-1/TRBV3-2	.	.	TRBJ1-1	CASSQSQGNTVNTEAFF	TGTGCCAGCAGCCAAAGTCAGGGGAATACGGTGAACACTGAAGCTTTCTTT
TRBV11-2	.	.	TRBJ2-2	CASSFTGTQAPDGELFF	TGTGCCAGCAGCTTTACCGGGACACAGGCCCCGGATGGGGAGCTGTTTTTT
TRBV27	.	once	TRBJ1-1	CASSLFGPTEAFF	TGTGCCAGCAGTTTGTTTGGCCCCACTGAAGCTTTCTTT
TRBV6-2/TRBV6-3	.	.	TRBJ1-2	CASSPQGIYGYTF	TGTGCCAGCAGTCCGCAGGGAATCTATGGCTACACCTTC
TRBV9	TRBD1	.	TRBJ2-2	CASRFQRQGSGELFF	TGTGCCAGCAGATTCCAGAGACAGGGTTCCGGGGAGCTGTTTTTT
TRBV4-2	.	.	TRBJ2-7	CASSQGGYEQYF	TGTGCCAGCAGCCAAGGCGGCTACGAGCAGTACTTC
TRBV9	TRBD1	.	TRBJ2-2	CASSSRTGENTGELFF	TGTGCCAGCAGCTCAAGGACAGGGGAGAACACCGGGGAGCTGTTTTTT
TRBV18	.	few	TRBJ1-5	CASSPQGNGNQPQHF	TGTGCCAGCTCACCGCAGGGGAACGGCAATCAGCCCCAGCATTTT
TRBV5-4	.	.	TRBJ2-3	CASSLNLGATSTDTQYF	TGTGCCAGCAGCTTGAATCTGGGGGCCACTAGCACAGATACGCAGTATTTT
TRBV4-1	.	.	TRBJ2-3	CASSTLFGDTQYF	TGCGCCAGCAGCACGCTTTTCGGTGATACGCAGTATTTT
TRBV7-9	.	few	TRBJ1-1	CASSYSAPAEAFF	TGTGCCAGCAGTTATAGTGCACCGGCTGAAGCTTTCTTT
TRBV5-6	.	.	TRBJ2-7	CASTAGNRAYEQYF	TGTGCCAGCACAGCAGGGAACAGAGCCTACGAGCAGTACTTC